The rows below give T cell receptor beta chains drawn from one sample of a study of cytomegalovirus exposure and HLA in healthy donors. Assay: immunoSEQ multiplex PCR; the TCRdb copy retains only in-frame clones and omits some. The table lists approximately 90,000 clones, approximately 80% of them singletons, with around 2.9% in the top ten. The sample was PBMCs. These TCRs come from a man aged 35 to 55 in good health and CMV-seronegative. The CDR3 runs from the conserved cysteine through the conserved F or W. The D gene is left open where the match is weak. Clone size, where shown, is once, few, many, or a class for clones that have expanded.

-	TRBV5-1	TRBJ2-7	-	CASSFRRDYEQYF	TGCGCCAGCAGCTTCCGACGGGACTACGAGCAGTACTTC
-	TRBV14	TRBJ1-1	-	CASSQGSITEAFF	TGTGCCAGCAGTCAGGGCTCCATCACTGAAGCTTTCTTT
-	TRBV7-6	TRBJ1-2	few	CASSLPGGNGYTF	TGTGCCAGCAGCTTGCCCGGGGGTAATGGCTACACCTTC
-	TRBV29-1	TRBJ2-2	once	CSVSGGNTGELFF	TGCAGCGTTTCCGGGGGGAACACCGGGGAGCTGTTTTTT
TRBD1	TRBV30	TRBJ2-7	-	CAWIKYTGGSYEQYF	TGTGCCTGGATTAAATATACAGGGGGCTCCTACGAGCAGTACTTC
-	TRBV9	TRBJ2-7	-	CASSVYPGYEQYF	TGTGCCAGCAGCGTATACCCAGGGTACGAGCAGTACTTC
TRBD1	TRBV7-2	TRBJ2-5	-	CASSLNSKGAGETQYF	TGTGCCAGCAGCTTAAACTCGAAGGGGGCGGGAGAGACCCAGTACTTC
-	TRBV4-2	TRBJ1-2	-	CASSQDWENGYTF	TGTGCCAGCAGCCAAGACTGGGAGAATGGCTACACCTTC
-	TRBV4-1	TRBJ2-3	-	CASTARQGITDTQYF	TGCGCCAGCACCGCCAGGCAGGGCATCACAGATACGCAGTATTTT
-	TRBV15	TRBJ1-5	-	CATSTERVSNQPQHF	TGTGCCACCAGCACTGAGCGGGTGAGCAATCAGCCCCAGCATTTT
TRBD1	TRBV5-4	TRBJ1-2	-	CASSTGQVGDGYTF	TGTGCCAGCAGCACAGGACAGGTTGGTGATGGCTACACCTTC
-	TRBV4-1	TRBJ1-1	-	CASSHKLGLAFF	TGCGCCAGCAGCCACAAATTAGGACTAGCTTTCTTT
TRBD1	TRBV28	TRBJ1-2	-	CASTSLSGGPILYGYTF	TGTGCCAGCACATCTTTGTCAGGGGGGCCCATACTATATGGCTACACCTTC
-	TRBV7-2	TRBJ2-7	-	CASSPGAYEQYF	TGTGCCAGCAGCCCAGGCGCCTACGAGCAGTACTTC
-	TRBV11-2	TRBJ1-3	-	CASSLVALGNTIYF	TGTGCCAGCAGCTTAGTGGCTCTCGGAAACACCATATATTTT
-	TRBV14	TRBJ1-5	-	CASSQDILNDIYSNQPQHF	TGTGCCAGCAGCCAAGATATCTTGAACGACATTTATAGCAATCAGCCCCAGCATTTT
-	TRBV28	TRBJ1-5	-	CASSRTFGNQPQHF	TGTGCCAGCAGCCGGACTTTTGGCAATCAGCCCCAGCATTTT
-	TRBV29-1	TRBJ1-1	once	CSVGPGDTEAFF	TGCAGCGTAGGACCAGGGGACACTGAAGCTTTCTTT
-	TRBV9	TRBJ1-4	-	CASSPEGRTNEKLFF	TGTGCCAGCAGCCCTGAAGGGAGGACGAATGAAAAACTGTTTTTT
-	TRBV9	TRBJ1-2	-	CASSVDTGRYGYTF	TGTGCCAGCAGCGTAGACACAGGGCGCTATGGCTACACCTTC
-	TRBV6-5	TRBJ2-3	-	CASSPTTRGSDTQYF	TGTGCCAGCAGTCCGACTACCCGGGGATCAGATACGCAGTATTTT
-	TRBV19	TRBJ1-1	-	CASSTISILGRRTEAFF	TGTGCCAGTAGTACCATATCTATCCTAGGGAGGCGGACTGAAGCTTTCTTT